These 9 T cell receptor beta chains share one sample of origin, sequenced in a study of blood T cell repertoires in COVID-19. Generated by immunoSEQ multiplex PCR, the TCRdb table keeps only in-frame clones and is missing some. The sample contains roughly 100,000 clones, about 90% of which appear only once. Sequenced material: peripheral blood. The receptors were gathered from a man over 45 in a cohort sampled during active COVID-19.

This clone was counted between two and nine times. The V gene is TRBV24-1, the J gene TRBJ1-4, with D maybe TRBD1 (5 bases). Trimming cost V 7 bases and J 4 bases, with 21 bases left between them. Germline V gene sequence: CDR1 KGHDR, CDR2 SFDVKD. This CDR3 comprises 17 residues. CDR3 coding DNA: TGTGCCACCAGCTTGATCCAGGGTAATGAGGATAATGAAAAACTGTTTTTT. This codes for CATSLIQGNEDNEKLFF.

V and J are TRBV7-5 and TRBJ2-2; the table's D gene call, TRBD1, was not cross checked with the DNA. TRBV7-5 is listed as a pseudogene. The CDR3 has 17 amino acids. In DNA, the CDR3 is TGTGTCAGAAGCTTAGGGTCCGGGACAGAAAACACCGGGGAGCTGTTTTTT. This codes for CVRSLGSGTENTGELFF.

This clone occurred a few times. V is TRBV9 and J is TRBJ1-1, with a tentative D call TRBD1 (5 bases). The CDR3 spans 14 residues. Germline V gene data show CDR1 as SGDLS and CDR2 as YYNGEE. Trimming took off 0 bases at V and 5 bases at J, with 11 bases between the two ends. For the CDR3, the DNA is TGTGCCAGCAGCGTAGCGGATGGGGGGACTGAAGCTTTCTTT. Its protein product is CASSVADGGTEAFF.

This rearrangement joins TRBV6-5 to TRBJ2-1; no definite D call. V was pared by 5 bases and J by 4 bases, with 15 bases between. Looked up from germline, CDR1 is MNHEY and CDR2 is SVGAGI. CDR3 size: 15 residues. The CDR3 sequence is CASSLTRDKYNEQFF. The CDR3 DNA reads as TGTGCCAGCAGTCTCACCCGAGACAAATACAATGAGCAGTTCTTC.

This clone was seen a single time. V gene TRBV28 combines with J gene TRBJ1-1, with TRBD1 identical over 9 bases. V lost 7 bases, J lost 3 bases, and 12 bases stayed unmatched. The CDR3 totals 16 residues. CDR1 MDHEN and CDR2 SYDVKM come from the germline V gene. Written as DNA, the CDR3 is TGTGCCAGCACGTATGACAGGGGGGGTTTTCACACTGAAGCTTTCTTT. This gives the protein CASTYDRGGFHTEAFF.

This chain joins TRBV18 and TRBJ2-2; 11 nucleotides line up with TRBD2. CDR3 length: 16 residues. Germline V gives CDR1 KGHSH, CDR2 LQKENI. After removal of 3 bases from V and 2 bases from J, the junction contained 2 bases not matched to a gene. The CDR3 sequence is CASSPTSGVNTGELFF. The CDR3 DNA reads as TGTGCCAGCTCACCGACTAGCGGGGTTAACACCGGGGAGCTGTTTTTT.

A remark on this clone: Other DNA sequences in the same sample also yield this CDR3. The chain recombines TRBV7-9 with TRBJ2-1; 8 bases agree with TRBD2. V lost 5 bases to trimming and J lost 2 bases; unmatched junction nucleotides: 2. The CDR3 covers 14 residues. From germline, CDR1 is SEHNR and CDR2 FQNEAQ (reference sequence). CDR3 coding DNA: TGTGCCAGCAGCCGGGGGGGCACCTACAATGAGCAGTTCTTC. Translating gives CASSRGGTYNEQFF.

This chain links TRBV6-6 with TRBJ2-5; the D is unclear. This CDR3 contains 13 residues. Germline V gene data show CDR1 as MNHNY and CDR2 as SVGAGI (reference sequence). V shed 4 bases and J shed 1 base, with 7 bases lying between them. The CDR3 DNA is TGTGCCAGCAGTTTCCTTAGCCAAGAGACCCAGTACTTC. Translation: CASSFLSQETQYF.

This chain links TRBV3-1 (or the pseudogene TRBV3-2) with TRBJ2-3; possibly TRBD2 for D (6 bases). Germline V gene sequence: CDR1 LGHDT, CDR2 YNNKEL (reference sequence). V dropped 5 bases and J dropped 4 bases, with 13 bases sitting between them. The CDR3 covers 14 residues. The CDR3: CASSSRGGPDTQYF. CDR3 DNA: TGTGCCAGCAGCAGCCGGGGAGGCCCAGATACGCAGTATTTT.